These 23 T cell receptor beta chains originate from one sample sequenced in a study of blood T cell repertoires in COVID-19. TCRdb's copy holds only in-frame clones and misses some; the assay was immunoSEQ multiplex PCR. Here the sample spans some 170,000 clones, about 86% being singletons. Sequencing was performed on peripheral blood. The source is a woman of 80 years or more with acute or convalescent COVID-19.

V is TRBV7-9 and J is TRBJ1-2; 10 bases align to TRBD1. Germline V gene sequence: CDR1 SEHNR, CDR2 FQNEAQ (reference sequence). V was pared by 5 bases and J by 3 bases, with 9 bases of the junction left unmatched. The CDR3 sequence is 16 residues long. CDR3: CASSRDRGTGDYGYTF. As DNA, the CDR3 is TGTGCCAGCAGCCGGGACAGGGGAACAGGTGACTATGGCTACACCTTC.

This rearrangement joins TRBV4-2 to TRBJ2-5, with TRBD2 matching 8 bases. Unmatched junction bases numbered 2, after V lost 1 base and J lost 4 bases. Per the germline V gene, CDR1 is LGHNA and CDR2 is YNFKEQ. The CDR3 has 14 residues. In DNA, the CDR3 is TGTGCCAGCAGCCAAGTCGGGGGGGTAGAGACCCAGTACTTC. Encoded protein: CASSQVGGVETQYF.

The rearrangement joins TRBV2 to TRBJ2-7; maybe TRBD2 (5 bases). The V gene lost 3 bases and the J gene lost 6 bases, with 18 bases spanning the gap. The CDR3 sequence is 15 residues long. Germline CDR1 SNHLY, CDR2 FYNNEI. In DNA form, the CDR3 reads TGTGCCAGCAGTGAGTTAGCGCTCGGCAACTCCGAGCAGTACTTC. It specifies CASSELALGNSEQYF.

J is TRBJ1-1 and V is TRBV15, with D perhaps TRBD1 (5 bases). Germline CDR1 reads LNHNV; CDR2 reads YYDKDF (reference sequence). Trimming removed 1 base at V and 1 base at J, with 10 bases between. This CDR3 comprises 15 residues. CDR3 protein: CATSRGGGPNTEAFF. CDR3 bases: TGTGCCACCAGCAGAGGGGGGGGACCGAACACTGAAGCTTTCTTT.

The V and J genes are TRBV19 and TRBJ2-2; TRBD2 agrees at 7 bases. Germline lookup yields CDR1 LNHDA and CDR2 SQIVND (reference sequence). J lost 10 bases, V lost 9 bases, and 14 bases had no gene match. CDR3 length equals 14 residues. Written as DNA, the CDR3 is TGTGCCAGCCTCGCGACTAGCAGATCGGAGGAGCTGTTTTTT. The encoded protein is CASLATSRSEELFF.

This chain joins TRBV3-1 (or the pseudogene TRBV3-2) and TRBJ2-7; tentative D call: TRBD2 (6 bases). Germline V gene lookup returns CDR1 LGHDT and CDR2 YNNKEL (reference sequence). V dropped 1 base and J dropped 6 bases, with 10 bases sitting between them. The CDR3 has 13 amino acids. The CDR3 loop is CASSQVRSGEQYF. Written as DNA, the CDR3 is TGTGCCAGCAGCCAAGTTCGTAGCGGCGAGCAGTACTTC.

The chain recombines TRBV4-2 with TRBJ2-5, with 9 bases fitting TRBD2. CDR1 LGHNA and CDR2 YNFKEQ come from the germline V gene. CDR3 size: 17 residues. With 1 base clipped from V and 3 bases from J, the junction kept 9 bases outside the gene matches. In DNA, the CDR3 is TGTGCCAGCAGCCAAGTTTCCGGCGGGGGGGATAAAGAGACCCAGTACTTC. Protein: CASSQVSGGGDKETQYF.

A few counts support this clone. This chain links TRBV11-2 with TRBJ2-2, with D possibly TRBD1 on 6 matching bases. The CDR3 is 14 amino acids. CDR1 and CDR2 from the germline V gene are SGHAT and FQNNGV. Trimming took off 4 bases at V and 5 bases at J, with 11 bases between the two ends. The CDR3 is CASSSQGSTGELFF. The DNA for the CDR3 is TGTGCCAGCAGCTCCCAGGGGAGTACCGGGGAGCTGTTTTTT. The full variable domain, its missing parts supplied by reference TRBV11-2 and TRBJ2-2, is EAGVAQSPRYKIIEKRQSVAFWCNPISGHATLYWYQQILGQGPKLLIQFQNNGVVDDSQLPKDRFSAERLKGVDSTLKIQPAKLEDSAVYLCASSSQGSTGELFFGEGSRLTVL.

V and J are TRBV6-5 and TRBJ2-3; TRBD1 is a possible D gene (5 bases). CDR1 and CDR2 from the germline V gene are MNHEY and SVGAGI. V gave up 6 bases and J gave up 0 bases, with 7 bases separating them. The CDR3 contains 13 residues. The CDR3 DNA is TGTGCCAGCAGGGACATTAGCACAGATACGCAGTATTTT. Translating it yields CASRDISTDTQYF.

The CDR3 sequence is CASSLSRDTVYEQYF. Written as DNA, the CDR3 is TGTGCCAGCAGTTTAAGCCGGGACACGGTCTACGAGCAGTACTTC. The rearrangement uses TRBV28 and TRBJ2-7, with D possibly matching TRBD1 (6 bases). The V end was cut by 2 bases, the J end by 3 bases, with 14 bases between. The CDR3 has 15 amino acids. Germline lookup yields CDR1 MDHEN and CDR2 SYDVKM.

V is TRBV9 and J is TRBJ2-5; tentatively, D is TRBD1 (6 bases). Trimming took 3 bases from V and 1 from J, leaving 10 bases between them. Germline values: CDR1 SGDLS, CDR2 YYNGEE. The CDR3 runs 14 residues. This CDR3 reads CASSGSTGQETQYF. In DNA, the CDR3 is TGTGCCAGCAGCGGATCGACAGGCCAAGAGACCCAGTACTTC.

The CDR3 loop is CASSLETGTSGRGTGELFF. The CDR3 region has the DNA TGTGCCAGCAGCTTGGAAACCGGGACTAGCGGGAGGGGCACCGGGGAGCTGTTTTTT. V is TRBV5-5 and J is TRBJ2-2, with 16 bases matching TRBD2. The length of the CDR3 is 19 residues. Germline V gene sequence: CDR1 SGHKS, CDR2 YYEKEE (reference sequence). V was pared by 0 bases and J by 4 bases, with 6 bases of the junction left unmatched.

This clone has only a few counts. The V and J genes are TRBV3-1 (or the pseudogene TRBV3-2) and TRBJ1-5; no reliable D call. This CDR3 spans 15 amino acids. Between the trimmed V and J ends, which lost 4 bases and 0 bases, there was a span of 10 bases. Germline V gives CDR1 LGHDT, CDR2 YNNKEL (reference sequence). Here the CDR3 DNA reads TGTGCCAGCAGCCCGACGGGGAATAGCAATCAGCCCCAGCATTTT. Translating gives CASSPTGNSNQPQHF.

This clone was counted once. The rearrangement joins TRBV30 to TRBJ2-3; the match to TRBD2 covers 8 bases. V shed 0 bases, J shed 4 bases, and the junction held 0 bases outside the gene matches. The germline CDR1 and CDR2 sequences are GTSNPN and SVGIG (reference sequence). This CDR3 is built from 13 residues. In nucleotides, the CDR3 is TGTGCCTGGAGTGTCGGGGGGGCAGATACGCAGTATTTT. This sequence encodes CAWSVGGADTQYF.

The J gene is TRBJ2-1, the V gene TRBV5-5; D gene ambiguous. CDR1 SGHKS and CDR2 YYEKEE come from the germline V gene (reference sequence). There are 15 residues in the CDR3. V was pared by 0 bases and J by 0 bases, with 7 bases between. CDR3 loop: CASSLALSSYNEQFF. Written as DNA, the CDR3 is TGTGCCAGCAGCTTGGCCCTGAGCTCCTACAATGAGCAGTTCTTC.

The rearrangement joins TRBV27 to TRBJ2-2; TRBD2 aligns across 12 bases. Unmatched junction bases numbered 9, after V lost 2 bases and J lost 5 bases. Per germline, CDR1 MNHEY and CDR2 SMNVEV (reference sequence). This CDR3 comprises 18 residues. In DNA form, the CDR3 reads TGTGCCAGCAGTTTAGCGACTAGCGGGAGAGTGAGTACCGGGGAGCTGTTTTTT. The encoded protein is CASSLATSGRVSTGELFF.

This clone has just a few counts. The chain carries TRBV15 and TRBJ2-7, with 7 bases fitting TRBD2. Losses at the gene ends were 0 bases for V and 2 bases for J; bases not matched to a gene: 4. CDR1 LNHNV and CDR2 YYDKDF come from the germline V gene (reference sequence). CDR3 length equals 15 residues. CDR3 DNA sequence: TGTGCCACCAGCAGAGATGACAGCGGGACCTACGAGCAGTACTTC. Translating it yields CATSRDDSGTYEQYF.

The rearrangement uses TRBV30 and TRBJ1-5; D call uncertain. CDR1 and CDR2 from the germline V gene are GTSNPN and SVGIG (reference sequence). This CDR3 comprises 13 residues. Deletions cut 1 base from V and 4 bases from J, with 8 bases between. The CDR3 loop is CAWSDSRNQPQHF. For the CDR3, the DNA is TGTGCCTGGAGTGACAGTAGGAATCAGCCCCAGCATTTT.

The chain is built from TRBV13 and TRBJ2-7, with 7 bases that match TRBD1. CDR3 length equals 14 residues. V was clipped by 5 bases and J by 2 bases; unmatched bases: 6. The germline CDR1 and CDR2 sequences are PRHDT and FYEKMQ (reference sequence). CDR3 sequence reads: CASSLRDRAYEQYF. CDR3 sequence (DNA): TGTGCCAGCAGCCTCCGGGACAGAGCCTACGAGCAGTACTTC.

The chain links TRBV13 to TRBJ2-5, with D maybe TRBD2 (6 bases). CDR1 is PRHDT, CDR2 FYEKMQ, per germline (reference sequence). With 5 bases removed from V and 4 bases from J, the gap between germline ends came to 29 bases. The CDR3 loop spans 19 amino acids. The CDR3, as DNA: TGTGCCAGCAGCCGTAGAGTTGGTTTTGGGGGGAGTAAGGGAGAGACCCAGTACTTC. This codes for CASSRRVGFGGSKGETQYF.

This chain joins TRBV6-5 and TRBJ2-5, with 7 nucleotides matching TRBD2. This CDR3 is built from 15 residues. After removal of 2 bases from V and 2 bases from J, the junction contained 5 bases not matched to a gene. Germline-derived CDR1 and CDR2 are MNHEY and SVGAGI. The DNA for the CDR3 is TGTGCCAGCAGTTACGAGCCGCGGGGGCAAGAGACCCAGTACTTC. It codes for CASSYEPRGQETQYF.

The chain has TRBV15 and TRBJ2-7; D gene uncertain. V was pared by 0 bases and J by 0 bases, with 6 bases between. This CDR3 comprises 14 residues. CDR1 is LNHNV, CDR2 YYDKDF, per germline (reference sequence). The CDR3 DNA reads as TGTGCCACCAGCAGAGAGGGCCCCTCCTACGAGCAGTACTTC. Its protein is CATSREGPSYEQYF.

V and J are TRBV5-6 and TRBJ1-3; 7 bases are shared with TRBD1. The germline V gene has CDR1 SGHDT and CDR2 YYEEEE. This CDR3 contains 18 residues. The junction had 10 bases not matched to a gene; V was cut back by 1 base and J by 0 bases. This CDR3 is CASSLRGQSPYSGNTIYF. In DNA, the CDR3 is TGTGCCAGCAGCTTGAGGGGACAGAGCCCTTACTCTGGAAACACCATATATTTT.